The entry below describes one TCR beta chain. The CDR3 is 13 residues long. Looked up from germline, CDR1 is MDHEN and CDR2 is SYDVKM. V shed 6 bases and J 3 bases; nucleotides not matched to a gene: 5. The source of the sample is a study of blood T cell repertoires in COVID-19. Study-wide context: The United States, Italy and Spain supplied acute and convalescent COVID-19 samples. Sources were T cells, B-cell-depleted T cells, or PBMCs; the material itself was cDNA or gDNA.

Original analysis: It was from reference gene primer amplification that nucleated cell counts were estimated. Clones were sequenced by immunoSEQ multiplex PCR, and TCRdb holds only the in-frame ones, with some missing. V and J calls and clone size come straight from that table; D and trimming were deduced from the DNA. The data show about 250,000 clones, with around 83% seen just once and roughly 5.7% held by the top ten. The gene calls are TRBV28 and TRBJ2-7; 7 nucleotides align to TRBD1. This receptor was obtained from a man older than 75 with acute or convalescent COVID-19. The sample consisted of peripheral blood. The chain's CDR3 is CASRQGTNYEQYF. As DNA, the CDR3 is TGTGCCAGCAGACAGGGGACCAACTACGAGCAGTACTTC.